This T cell receptor (beta chain) was sequenced during a study of T cells in Graves' hyperthyroidism and ophthalmopathy. Regarding the study as a whole: The model identified upcoming ophthalmopathy a median about 7.1 months ahead of onset.

About this clonotype itself: Its antigen is unknown.

Germline values: CDR1 LNHDA, CDR2 SQIVND (reference sequence). Trimming pared 7 bases from V and 0 bases from J, leaving 13 bases between. This CDR3 has 16 residues. It was uncontrolled infection, other autoimmune disease, pregnancy or lactation that excluded patients. Amplified TCR beta CDR3 regions came from RNA transcripts. The HTBI primer set drove a first-round RT-PCR of the TCR CDR3. From the multiplex PCR reads, TCRdb called clonotypes with MiXCR, one entry per CDR3 protein. The sample consists of more than 500,000 distinct CDR3 sequences, around 42% of them appearing once. The receptor comes from an adult woman with Graves' disease, either hyperthyroidism or ophthalmopathy (not recorded which). What was sequenced was peripheral blood or thyroid tissue (not recorded which). The chain recombines TRBV19 with TRBJ2-6, with D possibly called TRBD1 or TRBD2 (6 bases each). CDR3 DNA sequence: TGTGCCAGTACCCCAAGGGGGGACTCTGGGGCCAACGTCCTGACTTTC. Translated, it gives CASTPRGDSGANVLTF.